What follows are 22 T cell receptor beta chains derived from one specimen sequenced in a study of T cell responses to AZD1222 COVID-19 vaccine. TCRdb keeps only in-frame clones here, not all; method: immunoSEQ multiplex PCR. The sample holds about 150,000 clones, 80% to 90% seen once. Here the sequenced sample was peripheral blood, taken on day 0 of AZD1222 vaccination. The receptors originated from an adult in good health.

A single count supports this clone. The V and J genes are TRBV19 and TRBJ1-5; possibly TRBD1 for D (6 bases). Trimming left V 7 bases short and J 8 bases short, with 12 bases between. CDR1 is LNHDA and CDR2 is SQIVND in the germline V gene (reference sequence). This CDR3 region has 12 residues. The CDR3 DNA reads TGTGCCAGTAATGACAGGTGGAAGCCCCAGCATTTT. This codes for CASNDRWKPQHF.

The chain joins TRBV28 to TRBJ1-2; D call uncertain. The germline V and J ends were trimmed by 3 bases and 2 bases, with 7 bases remaining between them. The germline gives CDR1 MDHEN, CDR2 SYDVKM. The CDR3 totals 13 residues. The CDR3 coding sequence is TGTGCCAGCAGTTTTACAAGAAACTATGGCTACACCTTC. It encodes CASSFTRNYGYTF.

In its sample, this clone was seen a few times. This rearrangement joins TRBV6-5 to TRBJ1-5; D unresolved. V was pared by 11 bases and J by 5 bases, with 22 bases between. The CDR3 runs 15 residues. CDR1 is MNHEY and CDR2 is SVGAGI in the germline V gene. The CDR3 spells CAPRPYLRPYQPQHF. DNA for the CDR3: TGTGCCCCCCGGCCGTACCTCCGACCGTATCAGCCCCAGCATTTT.

The chain combines TRBV3-1 (or the pseudogene TRBV3-2) with TRBJ2-5; 9 bases fit TRBD1. There are 15 residues in the CDR3. V gave up 3 bases and J gave up 4 bases; unmatched junction bases: 6. The germline CDR1 and CDR2 sequences are LGHDT and YNNKEL (reference sequence). The CDR3: CASSHSGQGRETQYF. CDR3 nucleotide sequence: TGTGCCAGCAGCCACTCTGGACAGGGGAGAGAGACCCAGTACTTC.

The chain links TRBV7-6 to TRBJ2-3; 9 nucleotides align to TRBD2. CDR1 and CDR2 from the germline V gene are SGHVS and FNYEAQ. The CDR3 contains 17 residues. The ends lost 1 base at V and 3 bases at J; junction bases unmatched: 8. The CDR3 sequence is CASSLDGTAGGTDTQYF. CDR3 nucleotide sequence: TGTGCCAGCAGCTTAGACGGGACAGCGGGGGGAACAGATACGCAGTATTTT.

The V gene is TRBV25-1, the J gene TRBJ1-2, with no clear D. The CDR3 length is 13 residues. V lost 7 bases and J lost 2, with 11 bases in between. Germline V CDR1 and CDR2: MGHDK, SYGVNS. CDR3 sequence reads: CASTLGVNYGYTF. In DNA, the CDR3 is TGTGCCAGCACCCTTGGAGTAAACTATGGCTACACCTTC.

This chain links TRBV30 with TRBJ1-1; a possible D gene is TRBD1 (5 bases). The V gene's germline CDR1 is GTSNPN and CDR2 SVGIG (reference sequence). The CDR3 is 13 residues long. Trimming removed 3 bases from V and 6 bases from J, with 14 bases in between. The CDR3 spells CAWSASLGAEAFF. The DNA of the CDR3 is TGTGCCTGGAGCGCCTCACTGGGGGCTGAAGCTTTCTTT.

The chain employs TRBV27 and TRBJ1-2; D is unclear. The CDR3 covers 13 residues. The germline gives CDR1 MNHEY, CDR2 SMNVEV (reference sequence). Trimming stripped 3 bases from V and 8 bases from J, with 13 bases between. The CDR3 spells CASSFGPSRGYTF. CDR3 DNA sequence: TGTGCCAGCAGTTTTGGGCCGAGCAGGGGCTACACCTTC.

The chain carries TRBV28 and TRBJ2-3; D may correspond to TRBD1 or TRBD2 (6 bases each). From germline, CDR1 is MDHEN and CDR2 SYDVKM. This CDR3 is built from 15 residues. The V end lost 3 bases, the J end lost 5 bases, and 15 bases lay between the germline ends. The CDR3 nucleotides read TGTGCCAGCAGTTTGCTTCGACAGGAGGGAGATACGCAGTATTTT. This translates into CASSLLRQEGDTQYF.

This clone showed up just a few times. The chain employs TRBV3-1 (or the pseudogene TRBV3-2) and TRBJ1-6; the match to TRBD1 covers 8 bases. Unmatched junction bases numbered 6, after V lost 1 base and J lost 10 bases. CDR3 length: 15 residues. Germline CDR1 is LGHDT and CDR2 is YNNKEL (reference sequence). CDR3: CASSQVTGVNSPLHF. In DNA form, the CDR3 reads TGTGCCAGCAGCCAAGTGACAGGGGTCAACTCACCCCTCCACTTT.

There are a few counts of this clone. This chain links TRBV5-1 with TRBJ1-1, with 8 bases matching TRBD1. Germline V CDR1 and CDR2: SGHRS, YFSETQ. The trim removed 2 bases at V and 2 bases at J, leaving 11 bases unmatched. This CDR3 contains 17 residues. Here the CDR3 DNA reads TGCGCCAGCAGCTTTGGCCGGGGACAGGAAATAAACACTGAAGCTTTCTTT. As protein: CASSFGRGQEINTEAFF. Supplemented by reference TRBV5-1 and TRBJ1-1, the full variable domain reads KAGVTQTPRYLIKTRGQQVTLSCSPISGHRSVSWYQQTPGQGLQFLFEYFSETQRNKGNFPGRFSGRQFSNSRSEMNVSTLELGDSALYLCASSFGRGQEINTEAFFGQGTRLTVV.

This clone occurred a few times. The V and J genes are TRBV7-2 and TRBJ1-6; D remains ambiguous. CDR3 length: 15 amino acids. Looked up from germline, CDR1 is SGHTA and CDR2 is FQGNSA. V dropped 2 bases and J dropped 5 bases, with 10 bases sitting between them. The CDR3 coding sequence is TGTGCCAGCAGCTTAATGGTGCGCGATAATTCACCCCTCCACTTT. This translates into CASSLMVRDNSPLHF.

The rearrangement uses TRBV6-4 and TRBJ1-5; D uncertain. Trimming took 3 bases from V and 3 from J, leaving 9 bases between them. This CDR3 has 14 residues. Germline values: CDR1 MRHNA, CDR2 SNTAGT. DNA for the CDR3: TGTGCCAGCAGTGATGGCGGGTTCAATCAGCCCCAGCATTTT. Translating it yields CASSDGGFNQPQHF.

The J gene is TRBJ1-1, the V gene TRBV3-1 (or the pseudogene TRBV3-2); no reliable D call. CDR1 LGHDT and CDR2 YNNKEL come from the germline V gene (reference sequence). V shed 1 base and J shed 3 bases, with 6 bases lying between them. The CDR3 extends over 13 amino acids. CDR3 sequence: CASSQVLDTEAFF. CDR3 sequence (DNA): TGTGCCAGCAGCCAAGTTTTAGACACTGAAGCTTTCTTT.

The chain carries TRBV15 and TRBJ1-4, with D tentatively TRBD1 (6 bases). The V end lost 5 bases, the J end lost 5 bases, and 15 bases lay between the germline ends. Germline assignment: CDR1 LNHNV and CDR2 YYDKDF (reference sequence). This CDR3 spans 15 amino acids. DNA of the CDR3: TGTGCCACCAGCGGGGGCACAGTCCGGAATGAAAAACTGTTTTTT. Translation gives CATSGGTVRNEKLFF.

V and J are TRBV29-1 and TRBJ1-2; 11 nucleotides line up with TRBD1. The CDR3 sequence is 13 residues long. Germline CDR1 is SQVTM and CDR2 is ANQGSEA. After removal of 7 bases from V and 8 bases from J, the junction contained 9 bases not matched to a gene. CDR3 loop: CSATGTGGGGYTF. In nucleotides, the CDR3 is TGCAGCGCCACCGGGACAGGGGGTGGGGGCTACACCTTC.

J is TRBJ2-5 and V is TRBV3-1 (or the pseudogene TRBV3-2); D unclear. V was cut by 3 bases and J by 5 bases, with 4 bases left in between. This CDR3 region has 11 residues. CDR1 and CDR2 from the germline V gene are LGHDT and YNNKEL (reference sequence). CDR3 protein: CASSHAETQYF. DNA for the CDR3: TGTGCCAGCAGCCATGCGGAGACCCAGTACTTC.

This chain connects TRBV4-1 to TRBJ2-1; D uncertain. Trimming took off 0 bases at V and 4 bases at J, with 7 bases between the two ends. CDR1 MGHRA and CDR2 YSYEKL come from the germline V gene. There are 14 residues in the CDR3. The CDR3 reads CASSQESSYNEQFF. As DNA, the CDR3 is TGCGCCAGCAGCCAAGAGTCGTCTTACAATGAGCAGTTCTTC.

The chain has TRBV5-1 and TRBJ2-3; 9 positions agree with TRBD2. The CDR3 is 16 residues long. V shed 0 bases, J shed 2 bases, and the junction held 4 bases outside the gene matches. The germline CDR1 and CDR2 sequences are SGHRS and YFSETQ. CDR3 sequence (DNA): TGCGCCAGCAGCTTGGCCAGCGGGGGGCTCACAGATACGCAGTATTTT. Encoded protein: CASSLASGGLTDTQYF.

The genes are TRBV5-1 and TRBJ1-1; tentatively, D is TRBD1 (5 bases). Trimming removed 7 bases at V and 6 bases at J, with 13 bases between. The CDR3 has 12 amino acids. CDR1 SGHRS and CDR2 YFSETQ come from the germline V gene. Written as DNA, the CDR3 is TGCGCCAGCGGCCTCACAGGTTCTGAAGCTTTCTTT. Amino acids: CASGLTGSEAFF.

This chain connects TRBV7-9 to TRBJ2-3, with 7 bases lining up with TRBD2. J gave up 2 bases and V 5 bases, and 13 bases lay outside the gene matches. This CDR3 is 17 amino acids long. Germline CDR1 is SEHNR and CDR2 is FQNEAQ (reference sequence). The CDR3 DNA sequence: TGTGCCAGCAGCCCCCCCTCGTGGCAGCGGGACACAGATACGCAGTATTTT. Amino acid sequence: CASSPPSWQRDTDTQYF.

This clone was seen once. This chain connects TRBV7-2 to TRBJ1-5; D is undetermined. From germline, CDR1 is SGHTA and CDR2 FQGNSA. The CDR3 spans 15 residues. V dropped 1 base and J dropped 5 bases, with 12 bases sitting between them. The CDR3 sequence is CASSLGGSADQPQHF. For the CDR3, the DNA is TGTGCCAGCAGCTTAGGGGGATCTGCCGATCAGCCCCAGCATTTT.